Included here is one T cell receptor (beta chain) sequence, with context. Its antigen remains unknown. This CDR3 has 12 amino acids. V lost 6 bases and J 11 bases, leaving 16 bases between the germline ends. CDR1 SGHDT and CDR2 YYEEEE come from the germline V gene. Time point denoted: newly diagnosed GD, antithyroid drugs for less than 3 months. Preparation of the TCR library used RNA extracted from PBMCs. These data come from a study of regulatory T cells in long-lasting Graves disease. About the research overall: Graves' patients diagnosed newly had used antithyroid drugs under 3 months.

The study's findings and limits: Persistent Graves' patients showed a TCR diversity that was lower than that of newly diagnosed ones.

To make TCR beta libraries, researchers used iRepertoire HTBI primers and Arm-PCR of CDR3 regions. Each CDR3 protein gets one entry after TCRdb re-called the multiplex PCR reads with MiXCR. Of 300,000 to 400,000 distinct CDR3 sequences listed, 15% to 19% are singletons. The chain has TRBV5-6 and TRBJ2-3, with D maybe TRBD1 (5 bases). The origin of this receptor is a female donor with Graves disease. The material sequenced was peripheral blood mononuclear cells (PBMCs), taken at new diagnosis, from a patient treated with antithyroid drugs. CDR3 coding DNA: TGTGCCAGCACCTTATCAGCAGGGAAGCAGTATTTT. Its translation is CASTLSAGKQYF.